This T cell receptor (beta chain) was captured in a study of blood T cell repertoires in COVID-19. The J segment lost 7 bases and the V segment lost 5 bases, leaving 7 bases of the junction unmatched. This CDR3 is 13 amino acids long. Per germline, CDR1 SGHNT and CDR2 YENEEA. Clones were read by immunoSEQ multiplex PCR, and TCRdb kept only the in-frame ones, dropping some. The table lists over 100,000 clones, approximately 85% of them singletons. The TCR comes from a man aged 40-49 years with active or convalescent COVID-19. The sequencing input was peripheral blood. V and J are TRBV11-3 and TRBJ2-7; 8 bases fit TRBD1. The CDR3 region is CASSAPGGAEQYF. CDR3 DNA: TGTGCCAGCAGCGCCCCAGGGGGCGCGGAGCAGTACTTC.